Sequencing of this T cell receptor beta chain was carried out in a study of blood T cell repertoires in COVID-19. Germline assignment: CDR1 SEHNR and CDR2 FQNEAQ (reference sequence). V shed 2 bases and J 0 bases; nucleotides not matched to a gene: 6. The CDR3 has 18 amino acids. Residents of 24 US areas, aged about 18 to 95 years, made up the participants. Libraries were prepared by immunoSEQ multiplex PCR; TCRdb keeps only in-frame clonotypes and omits some of them. The sample yields 200,000 to 300,000 clones, approximately 88% seen once. The sequencing input was PBMCs or T cells enriched from blood (not recorded which). The sequence derives from a woman between 35 and 50 years old with acute COVID-19. The chain recombines TRBV7-9 with TRBJ2-2; 10 nucleotides line up with TRBD1. CDR3: CASSLLGQGRPNTGELFF. The DNA of the CDR3 is TGTGCCAGCAGCTTACTGGGACAGGGGAGGCCGAACACCGGGGAGCTGTTTTTT.